This T cell receptor beta chain derives from a study of shared clonotypes between healthy human individuals. As for the study in general: The study used three CD4 naive, three CD4 memory, two CD8 naive and one CD8 memory plate per donor.

Several immunoSEQ plates held equal portions of the genomic DNA taken from each subset. Some clones are missing from TCRdb's copy, which holds only in-frame ones; the method was immunoSEQ multiplex PCR. This table holds about 2.1 million clones, around 93% found once. This CDR3 is built from 12 residues. V shed 0 bases and J shed 4 bases, with 2 bases lying between them. CDR1 and CDR2 (germline): MNHEY, SMNVEV (reference sequence). Naive CD8 cells lacked CD45RO and underwent positive selection for CCR7, leaving out terminally differentiated effector memory CD45RA+ cells. Every one of the donors was a Caucasian adult that lived in Nashville, Tennessee. With respect to this clone: Antigen unknown. The same CDR3 arises from other DNA sequences in this sample as well.

Study-level points and caveats: Some clonotypes were shared by all four sorted-subset donors, while others were not shared. The non-shared ones had lower generation probabilities than the shared ones.

This TCR was recovered from a man aged 18 to 29 in good health. Some clones in this sample may be carry-over from other donors' samples. Specimen: naive CD8+ T cells from PBMCs. The chain links TRBV27 to TRBJ2-3; D remains ambiguous. The CDR3 DNA follows: TGTGCCAGCAGTTTATCGGCAGATACGCAGTATTTT. It codes for CASSLSADTQYF.